A single sample is the source of the 10 T cell receptor beta chains below, sequenced in a study of beta chain features in type 1 diabetes. Whole-study results and caveats: Shortening that was moderate but significant affected the TCRB CDR3s of Type 1 diabetes patients in all four CD4+ subsets.

The isolated RNA, all of it, was reverse transcribed, so expressed TCRB transcripts were what got sequenced. Profiled with immunoSEQ multiplex PCR; TCRdb holds only in-frame clones, not every one. The sample carries about 170,000 clones, around 8% recorded once. Their antigens remain unidentified. Sequencing was carried out using central memory CD4+ T cells from blood. These receptors were collected from a woman aged 40 to 50 with type 1 diabetes.

This clone was counted a few times. This chain joins TRBV13 and TRBJ1-1, with TRBD1 matching over 7 bases. Germline V lookup: CDR1 PRHDT, CDR2 FYEKMQ (reference sequence). The CDR3 is 15 residues long. Unmatched junction bases numbered 6, after V lost 4 bases and J lost 1 base. CDR3 protein: CASSSRGGRNTEAFF. The CDR3 DNA follows: TGTGCCAGCAGCTCGCGAGGGGGCCGGAACACTGAAGCTTTCTTT.

This clone was counted at least ten times. The gene calls are TRBV5-1 and TRBJ2-7, with 7 bases lining up with TRBD1. Germline assignment: CDR1 SGHRS and CDR2 YFSETQ. The CDR3 sequence is 16 residues long. The J segment lost 7 bases and the V segment lost 0 bases, leaving 13 bases of the junction unmatched. CDR3 DNA sequence: TGCGCCAGCAGCTTGGACTCCGGGACAGTGTCTTGGGAGCAGTACTTC. Translated, it gives CASSLDSGTVSWEQYF.

The chain joins TRBV4-3 to TRBJ2-5, with D tentatively TRBD2 (7 bases). V gave up 2 bases and J gave up 1 base, with 14 bases separating them. Per germline, CDR1 LGHNA and CDR2 YSLEER. The CDR3 spans 16 residues. CDR3 protein: CASSQWGRGPQETQYF. In nucleotides, the CDR3 is TGCGCCAGCAGCCAATGGGGGCGGGGGCCCCAAGAGACCCAGTACTTC.

CDR3 amino acids: CASASGGQETQYF. DNA of the CDR3: TGTGCCAGCGCATCAGGGGGCCAAGAGACCCAGTACTTC. This chain joins TRBV2 and TRBJ2-5, with TRBD1 matching 7 bases. The germline CDR1 and CDR2 sequences are SNHLY and FYNNEI. Trimming took 8 bases from V and 1 from J; bases not matched to a gene: 4. The length of the CDR3 is 13 residues.

CDR3 sequence reads: CASTSDRTYEQYF. The CDR3, as DNA: TGTGCCAGCACCTCGGACAGGACCTACGAGCAGTACTTC. The chain carries TRBV6-5 and TRBJ2-7, with 7 bases matching TRBD1. The trim removed 7 bases at V and 2 bases at J, leaving 5 bases unmatched. The V gene's germline CDR1 is MNHEY and CDR2 SVGAGI. The CDR3 has 13 residues.

The chain's CDR3 is CASSLIQGRWNIQYF. The CDR3 DNA sequence: TGTGCCAGCAGCCTTATACAGGGCCGGTGGAACATTCAGTACTTC. The rearrangement joins TRBV2 to TRBJ2-4, with a possible D match to TRBD1 (6 bases). This CDR3 contains 15 residues. The germline gives CDR1 SNHLY, CDR2 FYNNEI. Trimming cost V 6 bases and J 7 bases, with 19 bases left between them.

This clone was seen a few times. V gene TRBV20-1 combines with J gene TRBJ2-5, with D unclear. With 4 bases removed from V and 3 bases from J, the gap between germline ends came to 6 bases. The CDR3 runs 11 residues. Germline V gene sequence: CDR1 DFQATT, CDR2 SNEGSKA (reference sequence). For the CDR3, the DNA is TGCAGTGCTACTCACAAAGAGACCCAGTACTTC. Protein product: CSATHKETQYF.

This clone was observed a few times. The V and J genes are TRBV5-1 and TRBJ2-2, with TRBD1 identical over 10 bases. Germline CDR1 and CDR2: SGHRS and YFSETQ. Trimming at V came to 4 bases and at J to 6 bases, leaving 9 bases not matched to a gene. The CDR3 is 16 amino acids. CDR3: CASSPRQGAGAGELFF. CDR3 nucleotide sequence: TGCGCCAGCAGCCCCAGACAGGGGGCTGGGGCCGGGGAGCTGTTTTTT.

The V call is TRBV15, the J call TRBJ1-3; 7 nucleotides match TRBD1. This CDR3 contains 16 residues. V shed 2 bases and J 1 base; nucleotides not matched to a gene: 5. Germline lookup yields CDR1 LNHNV and CDR2 YYDKDF (reference sequence). As DNA, the CDR3 is TGTGCCACCAGCAGATCCGGGACAGCTTCTGGAAACACCATATATTTT. This sequence encodes CATSRSGTASGNTIYF.

This rearrangement joins TRBV19 to TRBJ1-5; no clear D. The CDR3 extends over 13 amino acids. The germline CDR1 and CDR2 sequences are LNHDA and SQIVND (reference sequence). V was trimmed by 7 bases and J by 7 bases, leaving 14 bases between them. CDR3 protein: CASKEGTGQPQHF. The DNA for the CDR3 is TGTGCCAGTAAGGAGGGCACCGGACAGCCCCAGCATTTT.